The rows below give T cell receptor beta chains drawn from one sample of a study of vaccination and CD4 T cells after COVID-19. TCRdb re-called the PCR reads with MiXCR, one entry per CDR3 protein. The sample shows 7,800 or so distinct CDR3 sequences, about 51% of them seen only once. The antigens of these receptors remain unknown. The sequencing input was CD4+ T cells from blood, cultured in vitro. Receptors originate from a human donor who had recovered from COVID-19. CDR3s include the opening cysteine and the closing phenylalanine or tryptophan. Fields, in order: D gene, J gene, V gene, clone size, CDR3 DNA, CDR3 protein. D genes are given only for firm matches. Rows may omit the clone size; those that give it use once, few, many or a size class.

>TRBD2|TRBJ2-1|TRBV12-3/TRBV12-4|-
TGTGCCAGCAGTTTAGGGGGACTAGTTACCGACAATGAGCAGTTCTTC
CASSLGGLVTDNEQFF
>-|TRBJ1-6|TRBV9|-
TGTGCCAGCAGCGGAGGCCTCTATAATTCACCCCTCCACTTT
CASSGGLYNSPLHF
>-|TRBJ1-2|TRBV6-1|once
TGTGCCAGCAGGGACGAGCTTACTATCTACACCTTC
CASRDELTIYTF
>-|TRBJ1-5|TRBV6-1|few
TGTGCCAGCAGTGAATCGACGGATAGCAATCAGCCCCAGCATTTT
CASSESTDSNQPQHF
>TRBD2|TRBJ2-2|TRBV24-1|few
TGTGCCACCAGCAAAACTAGCGGGAACACCGGGGAGCTGTTTTTT
CATSKTSGNTGELFF
>TRBD2|TRBJ2-1|TRBV6-5|-
TGTGCCAGCAGTTACTCGAGTGGCGGGAGAACGTACAATGAGCAGTTCTTC
CASSYSSGGRTYNEQFF
>TRBD1|TRBJ1-2|TRBV2|-
TGTGCCAGCAGTGAAGCGGATAGACAGGGATATGGCTACACCTTC
CASSEADRQGYGYTF
>TRBD1|TRBJ2-7|TRBV29-1|-
TGCAGCGCCAGGGGGACCCCCATGAACGAGCAGTACTTC
CSARGTPMNEQYF
>-|TRBJ2-7|TRBV7-8|-
TGTGCCAGCAGCTTATCTACGGGCCAAGCATACGAGCAGTACTTC
CASSLSTGQAYEQYF
>-|TRBJ2-3|TRBV2|hyperexpanded
TGTGCCAGCAGTGAGTCAGGGAATGGGGCAGATACGCAGTATTTT
CASSESGNGADTQYF
>-|TRBJ2-3|TRBV6-1|-
TGTGCCAGCAGTGCTACAGGGCCCGATACGCAGTATTTT
CASSATGPDTQYF
>-|TRBJ2-2|TRBV20-1|-
TGCAGTGCTAGATTGAGCGGAACCGGGGAGCTGTTTTTT
CSARLSGTGELFF
>TRBD1|TRBJ1-2|TRBV15|-
TGTGCCACCAGCAGGAACAGGGGGATGGATGGCTACACCTTC
CATSRNRGMDGYTF
>-|TRBJ1-2|TRBV5-1|-
TGCGCCAGCAGCTTGGTCCCGGGGGTGGATGGCTACACCTTC
CASSLVPGVDGYTF
>-|TRBJ1-1|TRBV7-2|-
TGTGCCAGCAGCTTAGTTAGGAACACTGAAGCTTTCTTT
CASSLVRNTEAFF
>-|TRBJ2-5|TRBV5-1|-
TGCGCCAGCAGCTTGGGGGTCGGGGACCCCCAAGAGACCCAGTACTTC
CASSLGVGDPQETQYF
>-|TRBJ1-5|TRBV2|few
TGTGCCAGCAGTGACATGTCCAATCAGCCCCAGCATTTT
CASSDMSNQPQHF
>TRBD1|TRBJ1-2|TRBV10-3|few
TGTGCCATCAGACAGTCCGGGACAGGGGACTATGGCTACACCTTC
CAIRQSGTGDYGYTF
>TRBD2|TRBJ2-5|TRBV6-1|few
TGTGCCAGCAGCGGCGGGACTAGCGGACAAGAGACCCAGTACTTC
CASSGGTSGQETQYF
>TRBD1|TRBJ2-7|TRBV7-2|-
TGTGCCAGCAGCCCAGGGACAGGCGAGCAGTACTTC
CASSPGTGEQYF
>-|TRBJ1-3|TRBV21-1|-
TGTGCCAGCAGCAAAGCGCACAGGACAGCCTCTGGAAACACCATATATTTT
CASSKAHRTASGNTIYF
>-|TRBJ1-1|TRBV5-1|-
TGCGCCAGCAGCTCTGGACCTAACACTGAAGCTTTCTTT
CASSSGPNTEAFF